The 5 T cell receptor beta chains reported below all come from one sample, sequenced in a study of shared clonotypes between healthy human individuals. The table came from immunoSEQ multiplex PCR; TCRdb's copy has only in-frame clones and leaves some out. This table holds over a million clones, approximately 96% found once. Sequencing was performed on naive CD4+ T cells sorted from blood. Subset reported: CD45RA+ positively selected. All receptors derive from a man aged 25-45 years in good health.

The rearrangement links TRBV5-4 to TRBJ1-2; D is unclear. V lost 0 bases, J lost 4 bases, and 13 bases lay in between. The CDR3 totals 15 residues. Per germline, CDR1 SGHNT and CDR2 YYREEE (reference sequence). The CDR3 coding sequence is TGTGCCAGCAGCTTGGATGGTTTGTTCTCCTATGGCTACACCTTC. Translating it yields CASSLDGLFSYGYTF.

V gene TRBV5-4 combines with J gene TRBJ2-3; TRBD2 might be the D (5 bases). V lost 5 bases, J lost 6 bases, and 10 bases lay in between. The CDR3 runs 12 residues. Germline loops: CDR1 SGHNT, CDR2 YYREEE (reference sequence). This CDR3 reads CASSTRVDTQYF. The CDR3 region has the DNA TGTGCCAGCAGTACTAGGGTGGATACGCAGTATTTT.

A single count supports this clone. This sequence joins TRBV28 and TRBJ2-7; unclear D gene. The CDR3 covers 14 residues. V lost 0 bases to trimming and J lost 7 bases, with 13 bases between them. Germline assignment: CDR1 MDHEN and CDR2 SYDVKM. The CDR3 coding sequence is TGTGCCAGCAGTTTATGGAAATCAGCGAAGGAGCAGTACTTC. This translates into CASSLWKSAKEQYF.

The gene calls are TRBV19 and TRBJ2-3, with 11 bases identical to TRBD2. J gave up 4 bases and V 4 bases, and 4 bases lay outside the gene matches. The CDR3 is 15 amino acids. From germline, CDR1 is LNHDA and CDR2 SQIVND (reference sequence). CDR3: CASSNLGLAADTQYF. CDR3 nucleotides: TGTGCCAGTAGTAATTTGGGACTAGCGGCAGATACGCAGTATTTT.

The chain links TRBV5-1 to TRBJ2-6, with TRBD2 as a possible D gene (6 bases). This CDR3 has 15 residues. Germline V gene data show CDR1 as SGHRS and CDR2 as YFSETQ. V lost 1 base and J 4 bases, leaving 9 bases between the germline ends. CDR3 sequence: CASSLSGVGANVLTF. The CDR3 DNA reads TGCGCCAGCAGCTTGTCGGGGGTCGGGGCCAACGTCCTGACTTTC.